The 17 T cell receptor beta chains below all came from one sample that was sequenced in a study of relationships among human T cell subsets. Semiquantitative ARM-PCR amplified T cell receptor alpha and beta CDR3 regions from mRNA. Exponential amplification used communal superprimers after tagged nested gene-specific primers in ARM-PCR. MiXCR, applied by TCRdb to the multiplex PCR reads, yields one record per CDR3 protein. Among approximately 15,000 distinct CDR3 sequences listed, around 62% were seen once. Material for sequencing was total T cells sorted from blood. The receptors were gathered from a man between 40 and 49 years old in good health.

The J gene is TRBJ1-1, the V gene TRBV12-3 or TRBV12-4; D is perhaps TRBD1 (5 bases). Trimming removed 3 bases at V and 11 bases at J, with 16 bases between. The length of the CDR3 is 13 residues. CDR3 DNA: TGTGCCAGCAGTTTGTCCCTGTCCGGGGACGCTTTCTTT. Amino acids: CASSLSLSGDAFF.

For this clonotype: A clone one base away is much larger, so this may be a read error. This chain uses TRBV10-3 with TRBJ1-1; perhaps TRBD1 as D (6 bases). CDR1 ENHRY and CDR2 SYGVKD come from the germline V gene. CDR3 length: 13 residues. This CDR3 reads CVISDRWNTEAFF. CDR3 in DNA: TGTGTCATCAGTGACAGGTGGAACACTGAAGCTTTCTTT.

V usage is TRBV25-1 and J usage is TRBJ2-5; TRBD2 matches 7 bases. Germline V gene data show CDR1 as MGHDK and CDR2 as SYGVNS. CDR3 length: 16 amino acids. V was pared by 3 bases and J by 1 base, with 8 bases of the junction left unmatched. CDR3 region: CASSDSRTRPQETQYF. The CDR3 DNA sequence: TGTGCCAGCAGTGATTCACGGACTAGGCCCCAAGAGACCCAGTACTTC.

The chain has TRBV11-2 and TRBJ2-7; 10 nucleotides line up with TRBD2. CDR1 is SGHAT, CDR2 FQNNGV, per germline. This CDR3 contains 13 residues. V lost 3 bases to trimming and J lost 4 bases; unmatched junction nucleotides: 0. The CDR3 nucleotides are TGTGCCAGCAGCTTGGGACTAGCGTACGAGCAGTACTTC. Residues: CASSLGLAYEQYF.

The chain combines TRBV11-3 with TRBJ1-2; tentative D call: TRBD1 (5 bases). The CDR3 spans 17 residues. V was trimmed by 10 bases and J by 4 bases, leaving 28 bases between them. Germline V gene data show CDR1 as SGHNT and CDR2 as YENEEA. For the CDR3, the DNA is TGTGCCACTTCATTCCCGGAGAATAATCGGAGGGGCTATGGCTACACCTTC. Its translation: CATSFPENNRRGYGYTF.

CDR3 residues: CASSPVQDKAFF. The CDR3 bases are TGTGCCAGCTCACCGGTTCAAGACAAAGCTTTCTTT. The rearrangement links TRBV18 to TRBJ1-1, with D hard to call. Trimming took off 3 bases at V and 9 bases at J, with 11 bases between the two ends. The V gene's germline CDR1 is KGHSH and CDR2 LQKENI. This CDR3 contains 12 residues.

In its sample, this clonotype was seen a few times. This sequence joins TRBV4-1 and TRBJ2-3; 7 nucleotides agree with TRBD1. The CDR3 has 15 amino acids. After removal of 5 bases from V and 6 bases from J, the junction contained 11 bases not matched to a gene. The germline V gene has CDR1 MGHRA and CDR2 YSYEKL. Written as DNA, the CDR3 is TGCGCCAGCAGCAACGGACAGGCCTTGGGCGATACGCAGTATTTT. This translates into CASSNGQALGDTQYF.

The CDR3: CSARARQVSKETQYF. The CDR3, as DNA: TGCAGTGCTAGGGCTAGACAAGTATCTAAAGAGACCCAGTACTTC. V is TRBV20-1 and J is TRBJ2-5, with D unresolved. The CDR3 spans 15 residues. Germline CDR1 is DFQATT and CDR2 is SNEGSKA (reference sequence). V lost 3 bases to trimming and J lost 3 bases, with 17 bases between them.

The CDR3 region is CSVDEGRFEQYF. The CDR3 bases are TGCAGCGTTGATGAGGGGCGCTTCGAGCAGTACTTC. The chain combines TRBV29-1 with TRBJ2-7; D could derive from TRBD1 or TRBD2 (5 bases each). V lost 3 bases to trimming and J lost 6 bases, with 12 bases between them. The V gene's germline CDR1 is SQVTM and CDR2 ANQGSEA. The CDR3 is 12 amino acids.

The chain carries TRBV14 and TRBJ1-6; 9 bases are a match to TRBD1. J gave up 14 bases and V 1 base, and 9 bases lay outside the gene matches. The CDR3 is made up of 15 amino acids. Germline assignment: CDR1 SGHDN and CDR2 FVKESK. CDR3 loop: CASSQAGTGRVSLHF. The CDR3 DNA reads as TGTGCCAGCAGCCAAGCCGGGACAGGGAGGGTTTCCCTCCACTTT.

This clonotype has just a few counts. In nucleotides, the CDR3 is TGTGCCAGCTCACTCCGTGAGGGGACATCCTACAATGAGCAGTTCTTC. Protein product: CASSLREGTSYNEQFF. V and J are TRBV18 and TRBJ2-1, with a tentative D call TRBD1 (6 bases). This CDR3 is built from 16 residues. From germline, CDR1 is KGHSH and CDR2 LQKENI. V was pared by 4 bases and J by 1 base, with 14 bases between.

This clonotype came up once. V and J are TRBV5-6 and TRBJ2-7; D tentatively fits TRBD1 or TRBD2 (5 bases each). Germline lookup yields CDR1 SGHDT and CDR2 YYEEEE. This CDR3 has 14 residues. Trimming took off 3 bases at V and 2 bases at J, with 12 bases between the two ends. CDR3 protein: CASSSRLGAYEQYF. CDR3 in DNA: TGTGCCAGCAGCTCTCGCTTGGGGGCCTACGAGCAGTACTTC. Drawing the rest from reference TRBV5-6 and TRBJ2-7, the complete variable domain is DAGVTQSPTHLIKTRGQQVTLRCSPKSGHDTVSWYQQALGQGPQFIFQYYEEEERQRGNFPDRFSGHQFPNYSSELNVNALLLGDSALYLCASSSRLGAYEQYFGPGTRLTVT.

The CDR3 DNA reads as TGCAGTGCTAGGGATGACAGCCTCTCTGGAAACACCATATATTTT. Its translation is CSARDDSLSGNTIYF. The V gene is TRBV20-1, the J gene TRBJ1-3; perhaps TRBD1 as D (5 bases). The length of the CDR3 is 15 residues. Germline lookup yields CDR1 DFQATT and CDR2 SNEGSKA (reference sequence). The V gene lost 3 bases and the J gene lost 0 bases, with 12 bases spanning the gap.

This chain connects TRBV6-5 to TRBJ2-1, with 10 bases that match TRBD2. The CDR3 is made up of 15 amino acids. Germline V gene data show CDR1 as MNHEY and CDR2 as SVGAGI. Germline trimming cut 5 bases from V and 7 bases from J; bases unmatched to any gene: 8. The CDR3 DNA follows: TGTGCCAGCAGTCGTAGCGGGAGGACCCAAAATGAGCAGTTCTTC. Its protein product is CASSRSGRTQNEQFF.

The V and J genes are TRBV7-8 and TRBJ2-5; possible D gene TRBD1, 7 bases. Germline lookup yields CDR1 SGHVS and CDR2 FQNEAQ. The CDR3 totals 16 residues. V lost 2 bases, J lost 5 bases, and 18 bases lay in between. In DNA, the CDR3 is TGTGCCAGCAGCTTAACCTCAGGGGGAGGCCGTGAGACCCAGTACTTC. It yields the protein CASSLTSGGGRETQYF.

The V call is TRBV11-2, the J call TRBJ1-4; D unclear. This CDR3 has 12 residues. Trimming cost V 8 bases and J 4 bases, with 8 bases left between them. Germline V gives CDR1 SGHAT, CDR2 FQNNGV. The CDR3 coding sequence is TGTGCCAGCGCCGGACGTAATGAAAAACTGTTTTTT. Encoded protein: CASAGRNEKLFF.

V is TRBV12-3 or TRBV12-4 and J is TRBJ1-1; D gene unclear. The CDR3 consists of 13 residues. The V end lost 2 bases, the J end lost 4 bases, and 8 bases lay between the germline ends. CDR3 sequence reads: CASSLQEGTEAFF. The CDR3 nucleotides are TGTGCCAGCAGTTTACAGGAGGGCACTGAAGCTTTCTTT.